The T cell receptor beta chain under discussion was sequenced for a study of T-cell reconstitution after alpha-beta-depleted transplantation in children. This clonotype was picked up many times. A TCRbeta library incorporating unique molecular identifiers was prepared. MiXCR, run by TCRdb on the PCR reads, gives a single entry per CDR3 protein. The sample has around 87,000 distinct CDR3 sequences; about 8% are singletons. This TCR was recovered from a human donor who donated a stem cell graft to a child with congenital amegakaryocytic thrombocytopenia. The source was PBMCs from the stem cell graft donor, collected from the stem cell graft.

The CDR3 protein is CSARSRTGGGQPQHF. The DNA of the CDR3 is TGCAGTGCTAGATCTCGGACAGGGGGCGGTCAGCCCCAGCATTTT. This rearrangement joins TRBV20-1 to TRBJ1-5; TRBD1 matches at 11 bases. Germline assignment: CDR1 DFQATT and CDR2 SNEGSKA (reference sequence). This CDR3 comprises 15 residues. V lost 2 bases, J lost 6 bases, and 6 bases stayed unmatched.